This T cell receptor beta chain was documented in a study of response to subunit inactivated influenza vaccine. There are a few counts of this clonotype. What it binds is not known. Whole-study findings and limits: Authors suggested each seasonal influenza vaccination recruits few new T cells.

From germline, CDR1 is SGHVS and CDR2 FQNEAQ. Trimming took off 3 bases at V and 0 bases at J, with 11 bases between the two ends. This CDR3 spans 15 amino acids. TCRdb re-called the RT-PCR reads with MiXCR, one entry per CDR3 protein. This table has about 520,000 distinct CDR3 sequences, 25% appearing once. This chain links TRBV7-8 with TRBJ1-2; maybe TRBD1 (6 bases). The clonotype comes from a man between 50 and 59 years old who received an inactivated influenza vaccine. The sequencing used CD4+ T cells sorted from PBMCs, collected approximately 5 days after vaccination. CDR3 coding DNA: TGTGCCAGCAGCTTTGTGACAGGCCCTAACTATGGCTACACCTTC. It specifies CASSFVTGPNYGYTF.